These 19 T cell receptor beta chains originate from one sample sequenced in a study of control samples from healthy donors and cancer patients. Clones were read by immunoSEQ multiplex PCR, and TCRdb kept only the in-frame ones, dropping some. Found here are roughly 180,000 clones, approximately 94% of them singletons; the top ten hold approximately 1.4%. Source material: blood. The source of these receptors is a woman aged 18 to 35 in good health.

The rearrangement joins TRBV28 to TRBJ1-1; 11 bases are a match to TRBD1. The length of the CDR3 is 15 residues. Germline-derived CDR1 and CDR2 are MDHEN and SYDVKM. With 7 bases clipped from V and 7 bases from J, the junction kept 11 bases outside the gene matches. CDR3 in DNA: TGTGCCAGCACCCCAAGGACAGGGGGCCGCAGTGAAGCTTTCTTT. The encoded protein is CASTPRTGGRSEAFF.

The CDR3 sequence is CASSLLGGEQFF. The CDR3 DNA follows: TGTGCCAGCAGTCTCCTAGGGGGTGAGCAGTTCTTC. The chain carries TRBV7-8 and TRBJ2-1, with D possibly matching TRBD1 (6 bases). Trimming took off 6 bases at V and 9 bases at J, with 12 bases between the two ends. Germline V gene sequence: CDR1 SGHVS, CDR2 FQNEAQ. CDR3 length: 12 amino acids.

This chain uses TRBV11-2 with TRBJ2-5, with 11 bases lining up with TRBD1. Germline V gives CDR1 SGHAT, CDR2 FQNNGV. This CDR3 contains 15 residues. The ends lost 4 bases at V and 5 bases at J; junction bases unmatched: 6. DNA of the CDR3: TGTGCCAGCAGCTCCGGGACAGGGGGTCGTGAGACCCAGTACTTC. It translates to CASSSGTGGRETQYF.

The V and J genes are TRBV3-1 (or the pseudogene TRBV3-2) and TRBJ1-5; 11 bases align to TRBD1. Germline loops: CDR1 LGHDT, CDR2 YNNKEL (reference sequence). The CDR3 is made up of 16 amino acids. V shed 4 bases, J shed 3 bases, and the junction held 5 bases outside the gene matches. CDR3 amino acids: CASSLGTGGTNQPQHF. The CDR3 DNA is TGTGCCAGCAGCCTCGGGACAGGGGGTACCAATCAGCCCCAGCATTTT.

V and J are TRBV21-1 and TRBJ1-2; TRBD1 is the table's D call, not checked against the DNA. TRBV21-1 is a known pseudogene. The CDR3 has 15 residues. CDR3 amino acids: CASSPGGRGRYGYTF. CDR3 bases: TGTGCCAGCAGCCCGGGAGGCAGGGGGCGATATGGCTACACCTTC.

This clone was detected once. V is TRBV4-2 and J is TRBJ1-3, with unresolved D. The CDR3 runs to 15 residues. V gave up 0 bases and J gave up 3 bases, with 9 bases separating them. Per the germline V gene, CDR1 is LGHNA and CDR2 is YNFKEQ. In DNA form, the CDR3 reads TGTGCCAGCAGCCAAGACGGTACCCGTGGAAACACCATATATTTT. Translated, it gives CASSQDGTRGNTIYF.

The chain links TRBV7-9 to TRBJ1-1, with unresolved D. The CDR3 extends over 14 amino acids. The V end was cut by 3 bases, the J end by 5 bases, with 13 bases between. The germline V gene encodes CDR1 SEHNR and CDR2 FQNEAQ (reference sequence). As DNA, the CDR3 is TGTGCCAGCAGCTTTACCCCTGCAGGAACTGAAGCTTTCTTT. It yields the protein CASSFTPAGTEAFF.

This clone was counted once. The V and J genes are TRBV28 and TRBJ1-5; maybe TRBD1 (5 bases). V was cut by 3 bases and J by 7 bases, with 16 bases left in between. Germline values: CDR1 MDHEN, CDR2 SYDVKM. CDR3 length: 15 residues. CDR3 in DNA: TGTGCCAGCAGTTTTAGGTCCCGGGGGGAACAGCCCCAGCATTTT. Amino acids: CASSFRSRGEQPQHF.

The chain joins TRBV27 to TRBJ2-2; no definite D call. Germline V gene sequence: CDR1 MNHEY, CDR2 SMNVEV (reference sequence). The CDR3 runs 13 residues. Trimming removed 3 bases at V and 7 bases at J, with 9 bases between. This CDR3 is CASSFTGIGELFF. DNA for the CDR3: TGTGCCAGCAGTTTTACGGGTATCGGGGAGCTGTTTTTT.

The chain links TRBV6-5 to TRBJ1-3; D perhaps matches TRBD1 (5 bases). With 2 bases removed from V and 7 bases from J, the gap between germline ends came to 15 bases. The CDR3 length is 15 residues. The germline V gene encodes CDR1 MNHEY and CDR2 SVGAGI. CDR3 protein: CASSYRQGGDNTIYF. The CDR3 nucleotides read TGTGCCAGCAGTTACAGGCAGGGAGGTGACAACACCATATATTTT.

J is TRBJ1-6 and V is TRBV4-1; 9 bases are shared with TRBD1. This CDR3 region has 16 residues. Germline V gene sequence: CDR1 MGHRA, CDR2 YSYEKL. V lost 0 bases and J lost 10; bases outside the gene matches: 7. The CDR3 loop reads CASSQDNGTGRSPLHF. The CDR3 coding sequence is TGCGCCAGCAGCCAAGATAATGGGACAGGGAGATCACCCCTCCACTTT.

The chain combines TRBV5-5 with TRBJ1-3; 7 nucleotides match TRBD1. The CDR3 loop spans 15 amino acids. Germline V gene sequence: CDR1 SGHKS, CDR2 YYEKEE (reference sequence). V lost 4 bases and J lost 4; bases outside the gene matches: 8. The DNA of the CDR3 is TGTGCCAGCAGCGGAACAGGGGTGTCAGGAAACACCATATATTTT. It is translated as CASSGTGVSGNTIYF.

The chain combines TRBV19 with TRBJ2-5; TRBD1 agrees at 8 bases. V shed 6 bases and J 5 bases; nucleotides not matched to a gene: 20. The CDR3 runs to 18 residues. Germline assignment: CDR1 LNHDA and CDR2 SQIVND (reference sequence). The chain's CDR3 is CASSLGESRRGRGETQYF. As DNA, the CDR3 is TGTGCCAGTAGCTTGGGAGAGTCGCGCAGGGGGCGAGGGGAGACCCAGTACTTC.

This clone has only one observation. The J gene is TRBJ2-7, the V gene TRBV28; D is possibly TRBD1 (7 bases). Germline-derived CDR1 and CDR2 are MDHEN and SYDVKM. The ends were cut back, 6 bases at V and 3 bases at J, with 18 bases in the middle. The CDR3 consists of 15 residues. The CDR3 spells CASSGSGTELYEQYF. The CDR3 DNA follows: TGTGCCAGCAGCGGGAGTGGGACAGAACTCTACGAGCAGTACTTC.

This chain joins TRBV5-1 and TRBJ1-6, with TRBD1 identical over 9 bases. The CDR3 spans 14 residues. V lost 4 bases to trimming and J lost 10 bases; unmatched junction nucleotides: 6. The germline CDR1 and CDR2 sequences are SGHRS and YFSETQ. The CDR3 protein is CASSRDREVSPLHF. The CDR3 nucleotides are TGCGCCAGCAGCCGGGACAGGGAGGTCTCACCCCTCCACTTT.

This sequence joins TRBV12-5 and TRBJ1-1; TRBD1 might be the D (6 bases). V shed 7 bases and J shed 4 bases, with 16 bases lying between them. Germline V gene data show CDR1 as LGHNT and CDR2 as FRNRAP. The CDR3 sequence is 14 residues long. The CDR3 loop is CASALGGRVTEAFF. The CDR3, as DNA: TGTGCTAGTGCCTTGGGGGGGCGAGTCACTGAAGCTTTCTTT.

The genes are TRBV3-1 (or the pseudogene TRBV3-2) and TRBJ1-3; D possibly corresponds to TRBD1 (5 bases). CDR3 length: 17 amino acids. CDR1 and CDR2 from the germline V gene are LGHDT and YNNKEL (reference sequence). The V end was cut by 1 base, the J end by 4 bases, with 17 bases between. CDR3 DNA sequence: TGTGCCAGCAGCCAAGCGATCCGGGGCCCGCGCGGAAACACCATATATTTT. Protein product: CASSQAIRGPRGNTIYF.

This clone appeared a single time. The chain links TRBV5-8 to TRBJ2-7; D ambiguous. The germline V gene has CDR1 SGHTS and CDR2 YDEGEE. The CDR3 totals 12 residues. Trimming took off 0 bases at V and 5 bases at J, with 6 bases between the two ends. CDR3 nucleotides: TGTGCCAGCAGCTTGGCGCCTGACGAGCAGTACTTC. This gives the protein CASSLAPDEQYF.

V is TRBV3-1 (or the pseudogene TRBV3-2) and J is TRBJ1-2; D is possibly TRBD1 (5 bases). Trimming pared 0 bases from V and 3 bases from J, leaving 14 bases between. The length of the CDR3 is 16 residues. CDR1 is LGHDT and CDR2 is YNNKEL in the germline V gene (reference sequence). In nucleotides, the CDR3 is TGTGCCAGCAGCCAAGACGGGGGGTGGAAGGACTATGGCTACACCTTC. This codes for CASSQDGGWKDYGYTF.